This T cell receptor (beta chain) was recorded in a study of Tregs in tolerant kidney transplant recipients. A few counts support this clone. Its specificity is unknown. After 6 days with irradiated graft donor PBMCs, CFSE-labeled recipient PBMCs were FACS-sorted. The CDR3 has 12 residues. CDR1 SEHNR and CDR2 FQNEAQ come from the germline V gene (reference sequence). The V end was cut by 1 base, the J end by 6 bases, with 4 bases between. Whole-study results and caveats: For some patients, primers changed over time, blocking nucleotide-level comparison. Activated donor B cell expansion appeared to reveal the most relevant donor-specific TCRbeta repertoire.

Assay: immunoSEQ multiplex PCR; the TCRdb copy retains only in-frame clones and omits some. The sample lists roughly 8,300 clones; roughly 36% were seen once. The input for sequencing was CD8+ T cells from blood cultured with allogeneic cells, taken before the transplant. The source of this sequence is a human patient who received a combined kidney and bone marrow transplant. The rearrangement links TRBV7-9 to TRBJ1-5; D ambiguous. For the CDR3, the DNA is TGTGCCAGCAGCTTAGGCGGTCAGCCCCAGCATTTT. This encodes CASSLGGQPQHF.